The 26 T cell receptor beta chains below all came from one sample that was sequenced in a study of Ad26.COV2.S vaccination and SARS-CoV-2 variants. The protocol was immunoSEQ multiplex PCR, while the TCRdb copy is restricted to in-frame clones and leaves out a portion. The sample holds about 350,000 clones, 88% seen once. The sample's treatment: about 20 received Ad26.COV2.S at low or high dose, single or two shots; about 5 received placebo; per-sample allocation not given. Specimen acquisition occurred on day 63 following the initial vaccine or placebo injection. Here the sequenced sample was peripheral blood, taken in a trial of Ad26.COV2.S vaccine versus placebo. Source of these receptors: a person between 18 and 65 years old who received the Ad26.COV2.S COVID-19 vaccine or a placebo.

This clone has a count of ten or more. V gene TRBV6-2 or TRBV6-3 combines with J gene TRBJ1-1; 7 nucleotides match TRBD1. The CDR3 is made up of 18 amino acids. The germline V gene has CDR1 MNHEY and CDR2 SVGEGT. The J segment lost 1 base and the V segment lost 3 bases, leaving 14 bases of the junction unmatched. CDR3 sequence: CASSYPGTAYARNTEAFF. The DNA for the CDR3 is TGTGCCAGCAGTTATCCCGGGACAGCCTATGCGAGGAACACTGAAGCTTTCTTT.

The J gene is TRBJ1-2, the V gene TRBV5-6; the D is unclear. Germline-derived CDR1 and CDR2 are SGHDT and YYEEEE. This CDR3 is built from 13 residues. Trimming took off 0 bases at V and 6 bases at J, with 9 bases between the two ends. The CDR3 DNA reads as TGTGCCAGCAGCTTGGCGGGAAGTCATGGCTACACCTTC. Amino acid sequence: CASSLAGSHGYTF.

CDR3 nucleotides: TGTGCCAGCAGCTCCACAGGGCCGTGGGACCAAGAGACCCAGTACTTC. Translation gives CASSSTGPWDQETQYF. The J gene is TRBJ2-5, the V gene TRBV7-2; tentatively, D is TRBD1 (6 bases). The ends were cut back, 4 bases at V and 0 bases at J, with 15 bases in the middle. The CDR3 length is 16 residues. Germline values: CDR1 SGHTA, CDR2 FQGNSA.

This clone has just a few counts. CDR3 coding DNA: TGTGCCAGCAGCGCCTCGACAGGGGTCCCCGGGGAGCTGTTTTTT. Protein sequence: CASSASTGVPGELFF. This chain links TRBV11-3 with TRBJ2-2; 8 nucleotides line up with TRBD1. CDR1 is SGHNT, CDR2 YENEEA, per germline. Unmatched junction bases numbered 8, after V lost 5 bases and J lost 6 bases. The CDR3 contains 15 residues.

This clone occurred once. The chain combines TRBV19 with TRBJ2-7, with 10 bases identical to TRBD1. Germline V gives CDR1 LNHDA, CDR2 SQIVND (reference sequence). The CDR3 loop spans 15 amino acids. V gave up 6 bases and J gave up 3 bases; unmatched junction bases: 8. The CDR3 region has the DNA TGTGCCAGTAGCGATTCCGGGACAGGGGTCTACGAGCAGTACTTC. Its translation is CASSDSGTGVYEQYF.

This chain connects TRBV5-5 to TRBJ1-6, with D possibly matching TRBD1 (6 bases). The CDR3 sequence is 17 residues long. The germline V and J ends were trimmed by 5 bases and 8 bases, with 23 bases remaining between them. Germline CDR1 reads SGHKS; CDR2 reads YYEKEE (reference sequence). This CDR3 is CASSLGDGGSKYSPLHF. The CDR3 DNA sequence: TGTGCCAGCAGTCTTGGGGATGGGGGCTCAAAATATTCACCCCTCCACTTT.

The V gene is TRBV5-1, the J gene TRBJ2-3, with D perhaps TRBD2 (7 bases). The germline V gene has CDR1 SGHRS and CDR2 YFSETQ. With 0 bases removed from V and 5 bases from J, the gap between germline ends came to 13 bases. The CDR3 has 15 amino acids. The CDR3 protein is CASSLVAGAKDTQYF. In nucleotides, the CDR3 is TGCGCCAGCAGCTTGGTTGCGGGGGCGAAAGATACGCAGTATTTT. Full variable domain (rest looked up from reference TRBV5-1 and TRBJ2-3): KAGVTQTPRYLIKTRGQQVTLSCSPISGHRSVSWYQQTPGQGLQFLFEYFSETQRNKGNFPGRFSGRQFSNSRSEMNVSTLELGDSALYLCASSLVAGAKDTQYFGPGTRLTVL.

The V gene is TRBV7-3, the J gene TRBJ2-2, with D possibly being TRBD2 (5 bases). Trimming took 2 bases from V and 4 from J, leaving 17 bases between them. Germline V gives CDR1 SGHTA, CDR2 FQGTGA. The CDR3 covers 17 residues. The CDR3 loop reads CASSLDSSPRGTGELFF. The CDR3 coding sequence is TGTGCCAGCAGCTTAGATTCTAGCCCCCGTGGCACCGGGGAGCTGTTTTTT.

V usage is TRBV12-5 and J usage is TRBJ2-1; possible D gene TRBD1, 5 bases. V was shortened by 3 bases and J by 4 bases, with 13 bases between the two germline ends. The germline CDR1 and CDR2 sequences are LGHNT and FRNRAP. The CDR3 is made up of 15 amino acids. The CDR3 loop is CASGFRVGLYNEQFF. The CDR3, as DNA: TGTGCTAGTGGTTTCAGGGTAGGGCTTTACAATGAGCAGTTCTTC.

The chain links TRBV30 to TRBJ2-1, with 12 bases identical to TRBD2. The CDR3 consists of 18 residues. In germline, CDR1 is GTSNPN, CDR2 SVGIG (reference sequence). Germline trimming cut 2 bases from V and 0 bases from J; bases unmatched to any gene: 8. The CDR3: CAWSPTGTSGRSYNEQFF. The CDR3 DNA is TGTGCCTGGAGTCCTACCGGGACTAGCGGGCGCTCCTACAATGAGCAGTTCTTC.

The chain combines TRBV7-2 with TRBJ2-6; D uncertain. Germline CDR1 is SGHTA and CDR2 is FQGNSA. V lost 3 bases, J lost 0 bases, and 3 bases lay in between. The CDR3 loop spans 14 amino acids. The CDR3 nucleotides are TGTGCCAGCAGCTTCAGCTCTGGGGCCAACGTCCTGACTTTC. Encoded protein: CASSFSSGANVLTF.

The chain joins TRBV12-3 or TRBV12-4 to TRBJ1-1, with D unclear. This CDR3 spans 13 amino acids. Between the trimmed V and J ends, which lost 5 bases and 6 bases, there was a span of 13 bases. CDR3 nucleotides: TGTGCCAGCAGTCTATGGACGACGGCTGAAGCTTTCTTT. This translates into CASSLWTTAEAFF.

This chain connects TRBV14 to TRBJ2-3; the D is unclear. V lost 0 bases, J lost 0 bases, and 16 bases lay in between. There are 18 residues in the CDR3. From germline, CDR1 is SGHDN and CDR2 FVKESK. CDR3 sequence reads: CASSQDKVSCPSTDTQYF. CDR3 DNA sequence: TGTGCCAGCAGCCAAGATAAGGTAAGCTGCCCTAGCACAGATACGCAGTATTTT.

This chain's CDR3 is CATSREWSGVSGANVLTF. CDR3 nucleotide sequence: TGTGCCACCAGCAGAGAATGGTCAGGGGTATCTGGGGCCAACGTCCTGACTTTC. This chain joins TRBV15 and TRBJ2-6; possible D gene TRBD1, 6 bases. From germline, CDR1 is LNHNV and CDR2 YYDKDF (reference sequence). V lost 0 bases and J 1 base, leaving 13 bases between the germline ends. CDR3 length: 18 amino acids.

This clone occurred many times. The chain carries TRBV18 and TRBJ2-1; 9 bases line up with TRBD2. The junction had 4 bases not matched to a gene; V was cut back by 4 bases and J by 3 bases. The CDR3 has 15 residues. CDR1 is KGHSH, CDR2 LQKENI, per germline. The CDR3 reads CASSHRRGGYNEQFF. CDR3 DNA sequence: TGTGCCAGCTCACATCGGCGGGGGGGCTACAATGAGCAGTTCTTC.

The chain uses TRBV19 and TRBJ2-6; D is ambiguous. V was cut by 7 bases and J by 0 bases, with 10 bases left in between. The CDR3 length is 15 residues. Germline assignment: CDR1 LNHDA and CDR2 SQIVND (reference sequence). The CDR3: CASTDGSSGANVLTF. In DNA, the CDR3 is TGTGCCAGTACTGACGGAAGCTCTGGGGCCAACGTCCTGACTTTC.

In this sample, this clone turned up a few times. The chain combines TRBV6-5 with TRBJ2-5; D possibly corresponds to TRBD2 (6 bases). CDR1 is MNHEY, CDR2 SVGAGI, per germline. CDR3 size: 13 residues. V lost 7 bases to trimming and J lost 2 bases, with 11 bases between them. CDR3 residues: CASIPGAQETQYF. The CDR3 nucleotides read TGTGCCAGCATCCCGGGAGCTCAAGAGACCCAGTACTTC.

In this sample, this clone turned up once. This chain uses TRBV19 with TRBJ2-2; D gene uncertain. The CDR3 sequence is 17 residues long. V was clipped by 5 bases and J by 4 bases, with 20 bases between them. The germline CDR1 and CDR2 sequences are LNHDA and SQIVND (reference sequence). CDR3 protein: CASSPSAGGASTGELFF. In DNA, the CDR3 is TGTGCCAGTAGTCCGTCCGCAGGTGGAGCAAGCACCGGGGAGCTGTTTTTT.

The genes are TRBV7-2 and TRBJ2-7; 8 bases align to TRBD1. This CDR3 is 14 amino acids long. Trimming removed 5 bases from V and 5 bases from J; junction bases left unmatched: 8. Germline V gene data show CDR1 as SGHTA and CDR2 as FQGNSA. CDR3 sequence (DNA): TGTGCCAGCAGCGGGAGACAGGGGTCCCACGAGCAGTACTTC. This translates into CASSGRQGSHEQYF.

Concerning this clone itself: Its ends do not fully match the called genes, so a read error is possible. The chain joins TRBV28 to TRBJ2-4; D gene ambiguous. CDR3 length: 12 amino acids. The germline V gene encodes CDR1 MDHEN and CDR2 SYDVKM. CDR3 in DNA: TGTGCCAGCACCCCGCCGGACCAACCGCCTCACTTC. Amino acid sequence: CASTPPDQPPHF. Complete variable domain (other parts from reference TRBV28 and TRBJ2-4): DVKVTQSSRYLVKRTGEKVFLECVQDMDHENMFWYRQDPGLGLRLIYFSYDVKMKEKGDIPEGYSVSREKKERFSLILESASTNQTSMYLCASTPPDQPPHFGAGTRLSVL.

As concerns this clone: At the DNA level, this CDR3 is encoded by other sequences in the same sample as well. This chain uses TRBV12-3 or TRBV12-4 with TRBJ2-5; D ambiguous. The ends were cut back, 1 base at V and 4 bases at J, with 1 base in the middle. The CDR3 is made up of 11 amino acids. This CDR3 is CASSLGETQYF. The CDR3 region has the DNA TGTGCCAGCAGTTTAGGAGAGACCCAGTACTTC.

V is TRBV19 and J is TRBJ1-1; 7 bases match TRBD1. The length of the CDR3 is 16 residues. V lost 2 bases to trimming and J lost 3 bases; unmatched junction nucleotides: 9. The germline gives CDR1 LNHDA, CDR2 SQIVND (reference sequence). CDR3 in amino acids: CASSIIVGGADTEAFF. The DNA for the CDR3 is TGTGCCAGTAGTATAATAGTAGGGGGCGCGGACACTGAAGCTTTCTTT. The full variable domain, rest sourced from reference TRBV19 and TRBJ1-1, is DGGITQSPKYLFRKEGQNVTLSCEQNLNHDAMYWYRQDPGQGLRLIYYSQIVNDFQKGDIAEGYSVSREKKESFPLTVTSAQKNPTAFYLCASSIIVGGADTEAFFGQGTRLTVV.

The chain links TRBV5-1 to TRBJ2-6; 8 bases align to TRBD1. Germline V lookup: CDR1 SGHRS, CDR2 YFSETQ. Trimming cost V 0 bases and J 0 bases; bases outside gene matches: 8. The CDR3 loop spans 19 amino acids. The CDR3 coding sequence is TGCGCCAGCAGCTTGGTCTGGACAGGGCTAAGCTCTGGGGCCAACGTCCTGACTTTC. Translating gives CASSLVWTGLSSGANVLTF.

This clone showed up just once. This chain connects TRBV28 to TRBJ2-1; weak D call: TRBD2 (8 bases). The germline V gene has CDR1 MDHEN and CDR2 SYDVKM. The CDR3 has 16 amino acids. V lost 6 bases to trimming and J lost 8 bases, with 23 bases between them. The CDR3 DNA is TGTGCCAGCAGGGAACAGGGGAGCGGGAGTGTGGATGAGCAGTTCTTC. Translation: CASREQGSGSVDEQFF.

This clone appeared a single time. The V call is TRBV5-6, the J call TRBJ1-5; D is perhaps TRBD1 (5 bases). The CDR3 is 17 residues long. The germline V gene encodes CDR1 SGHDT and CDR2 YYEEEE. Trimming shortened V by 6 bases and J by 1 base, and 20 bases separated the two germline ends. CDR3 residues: CASNPWGTRGSNQPQHF. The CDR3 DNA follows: TGTGCCAGCAACCCTTGGGGCACCCGCGGGAGCAATCAGCCCCAGCATTTT. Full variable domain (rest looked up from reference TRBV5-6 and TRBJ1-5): DAGVTQSPTHLIKTRGQQVTLRCSPKSGHDTVSWYQQALGQGPQFIFQYYEEEERQRGNFPDRFSGHQFPNYSSELNVNALLLGDSALYLCASNPWGTRGSNQPQHFGDGTRLSIL.

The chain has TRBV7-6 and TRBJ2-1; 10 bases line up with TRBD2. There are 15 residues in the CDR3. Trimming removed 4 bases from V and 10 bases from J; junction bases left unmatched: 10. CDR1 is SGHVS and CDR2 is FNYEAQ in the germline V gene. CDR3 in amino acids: CASSSGTSAEREQFF. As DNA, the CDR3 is TGTGCCAGCAGCTCCGGGACTAGCGCGGAGAGGGAGCAGTTCTTC.